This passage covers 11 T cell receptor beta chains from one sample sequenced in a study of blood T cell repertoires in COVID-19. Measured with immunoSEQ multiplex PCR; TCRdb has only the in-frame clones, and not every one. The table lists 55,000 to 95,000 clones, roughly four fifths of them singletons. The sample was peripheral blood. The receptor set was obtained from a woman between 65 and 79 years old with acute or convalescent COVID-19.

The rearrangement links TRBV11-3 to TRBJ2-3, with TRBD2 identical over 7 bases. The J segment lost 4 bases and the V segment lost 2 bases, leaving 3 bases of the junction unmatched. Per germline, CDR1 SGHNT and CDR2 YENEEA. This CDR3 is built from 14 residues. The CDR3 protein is CASSLSGRPDTQYF. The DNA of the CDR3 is TGTGCCAGCAGCTTATCCGGGAGGCCAGATACGCAGTATTTT. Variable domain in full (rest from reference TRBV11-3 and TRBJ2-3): EAGVVQSPRYKIIEKKQPVAFWCNPISGHNTLYWYLQNLGQGPELLIRYENEEAVDDSQLPKDRFSAERLKGVDSTLKIQPAELGDSAVYLCASSLSGRPDTQYFGPGTRLTVL.

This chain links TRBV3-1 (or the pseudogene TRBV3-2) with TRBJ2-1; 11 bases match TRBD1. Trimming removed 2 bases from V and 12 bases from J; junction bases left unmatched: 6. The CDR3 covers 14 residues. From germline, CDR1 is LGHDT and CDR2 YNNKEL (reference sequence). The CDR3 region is CASSQLRDRGMQFF. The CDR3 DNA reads TGTGCCAGCAGCCAACTACGGGACAGGGGGATGCAGTTCTTC.

The DNA for the CDR3 is TGCAGCTACTCCGGAGGCGGGCGGACCTACGAGCAGTACTTC. It codes for CSYSGGGRTYEQYF. The V call is TRBV29-1, the J call TRBJ2-7, with D perhaps matching TRBD2 (5 bases). This CDR3 region has 14 residues. The germline V and J ends were trimmed by 8 bases and 2 bases, with 19 bases remaining between them. Per the germline V gene, CDR1 is SQVTM and CDR2 is ANQGSEA.

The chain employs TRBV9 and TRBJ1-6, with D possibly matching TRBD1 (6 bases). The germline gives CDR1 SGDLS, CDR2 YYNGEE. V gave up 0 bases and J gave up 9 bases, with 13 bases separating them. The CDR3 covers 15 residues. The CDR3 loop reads CASSVGSGVFSPLHF. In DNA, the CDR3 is TGTGCCAGCAGCGTAGGTTCAGGGGTGTTTTCACCCCTCCACTTT.

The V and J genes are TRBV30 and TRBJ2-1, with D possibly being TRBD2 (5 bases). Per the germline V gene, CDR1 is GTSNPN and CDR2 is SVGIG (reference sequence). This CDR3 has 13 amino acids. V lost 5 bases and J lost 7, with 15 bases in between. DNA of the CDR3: TGTGCCTGGTCCCCCGGGCCGGGGAATGAGCAGTTCTTC. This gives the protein CAWSPGPGNEQFF.

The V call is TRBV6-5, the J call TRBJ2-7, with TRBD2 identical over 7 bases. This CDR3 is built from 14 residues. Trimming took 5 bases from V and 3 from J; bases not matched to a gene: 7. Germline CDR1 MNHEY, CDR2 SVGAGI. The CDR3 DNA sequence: TGTGCCAGCAGTCCGAGACTAGCCCTCTACGAGCAGTACTTC. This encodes CASSPRLALYEQYF.

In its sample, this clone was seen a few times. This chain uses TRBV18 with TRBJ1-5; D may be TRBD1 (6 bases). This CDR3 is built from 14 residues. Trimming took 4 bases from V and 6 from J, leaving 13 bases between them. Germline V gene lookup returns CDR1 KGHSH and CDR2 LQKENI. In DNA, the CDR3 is TGTGCCAGCTCACTTGAACAGGGTTTTCAGCCCCAGCATTTT. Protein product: CASSLEQGFQPQHF. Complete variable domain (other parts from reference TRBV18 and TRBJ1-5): NAGVMQNPRHLVRRRGQEARLRCSPMKGHSHVYWYRQLPEEGLKFMVYLQKENIIDESGMPKERFSAEFPKEGPSILRIQQVVRGDSAAYFCASSLEQGFQPQHFGDGTRLSIL.

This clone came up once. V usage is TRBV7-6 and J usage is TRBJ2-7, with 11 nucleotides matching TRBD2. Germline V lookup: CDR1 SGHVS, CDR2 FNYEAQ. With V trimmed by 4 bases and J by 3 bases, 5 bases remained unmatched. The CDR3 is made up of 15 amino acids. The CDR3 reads CASSSRGTSGYEQYF. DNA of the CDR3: TGTGCCAGCAGCTCTAGGGGGACTAGCGGCTACGAGCAGTACTTC.

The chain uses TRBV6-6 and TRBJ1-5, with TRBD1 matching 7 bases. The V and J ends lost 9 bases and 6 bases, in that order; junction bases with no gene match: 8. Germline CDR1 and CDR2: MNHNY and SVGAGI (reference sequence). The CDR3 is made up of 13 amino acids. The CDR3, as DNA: TGTGCCAGTCGGGTACAGGGGATTCAGCCCCAGCATTTT. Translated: CASRVQGIQPQHF.

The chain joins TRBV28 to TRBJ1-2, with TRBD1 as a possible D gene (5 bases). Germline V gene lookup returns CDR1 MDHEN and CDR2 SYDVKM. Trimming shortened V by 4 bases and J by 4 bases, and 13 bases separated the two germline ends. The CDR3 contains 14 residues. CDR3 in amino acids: CASSWEGVGYGYTF. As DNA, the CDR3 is TGTGCCAGCAGTTGGGAAGGGGTGGGCTATGGCTACACCTTC.

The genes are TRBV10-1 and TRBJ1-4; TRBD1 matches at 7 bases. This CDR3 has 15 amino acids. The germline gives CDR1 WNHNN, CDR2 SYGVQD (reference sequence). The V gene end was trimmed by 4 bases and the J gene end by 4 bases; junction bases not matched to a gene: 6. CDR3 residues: CASSVGQARNEKLFF. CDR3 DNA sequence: TGCGCCAGCAGTGTCGGACAGGCCCGTAATGAAAAACTGTTTTTT.